Below, 24 T cell receptor beta chains from the same sample are listed, as sequenced in a study of blood T cell repertoires in COVID-19. Sequencing was performed with immunoSEQ multiplex PCR; in TCRdb, only in-frame clones are kept and a portion is missing. The repertoire holds about 220,000 clones, with less than 90% as singletons. What was sequenced was PBMCs or T cells enriched from blood (not recorded which). Every receptor here comes from a woman aged 25 to 39 who had recovered from COVID-19.

The rearrangement uses TRBV13 and TRBJ2-5, with 7 bases that match TRBD2. V trimming: 2 bases; J trimming: 0 bases; junction bases outside the gene matches: 6. Germline CDR1 is PRHDT and CDR2 is FYEKMQ (reference sequence). The CDR3 loop spans 16 amino acids. The CDR3 sequence: CASSLLVSGDQETQYF. The CDR3 region has the DNA TGTGCCAGCAGCTTATTGGTGAGCGGGGACCAAGAGACCCAGTACTTC.

V usage is TRBV5-6 and J usage is TRBJ1-3, with D perhaps matching TRBD1 (5 bases). The CDR3 extends over 17 amino acids. V gave up 4 bases and J gave up 2 bases, with 19 bases separating them. Germline lookup yields CDR1 SGHDT and CDR2 YYEEEE. This CDR3 is CASSPGPGVGTGNTIYF. CDR3 coding DNA: TGTGCCAGCAGCCCCGGGCCGGGGGTAGGAACTGGAAACACCATATATTTT.

The gene calls are TRBV7-9 and TRBJ2-3, with 7 bases lining up with TRBD2. V trimming: 1 base; J trimming: 6 bases; junction bases outside the gene matches: 4. Germline-derived CDR1 and CDR2 are SEHNR and FQNEAQ (reference sequence). The CDR3 extends over 14 amino acids. Here the CDR3 reads CASSLGDYTDTQYF. For the CDR3, the DNA is TGTGCCAGCAGCTTAGGGGACTACACGGATACGCAGTATTTT.

This rearrangement joins TRBV7-9 to TRBJ2-7; weak D call: TRBD2 (7 bases). The CDR3 has 16 residues. V was cut by 5 bases and J by 2 bases, with 19 bases left in between. Germline V gene sequence: CDR1 SEHNR, CDR2 FQNEAQ (reference sequence). The CDR3 DNA sequence: TGTGCCAGCAGCCTAACGGGCGGGGGCCAACCCTACGAGCAGTACTTC. Its protein is CASSLTGGGQPYEQYF.

This clone showed up just once. The V gene is TRBV28, the J gene TRBJ1-2; D remains ambiguous. V was trimmed by 4 bases and J by 7 bases, leaving 7 bases between them. Germline lookup yields CDR1 MDHEN and CDR2 SYDVKM. The CDR3 has 11 amino acids. The CDR3 spells CASSSVPGYTF. The CDR3 DNA follows: TGTGCCAGCAGTTCCGTCCCTGGCTACACCTTC.

This clone showed up just once. The chain couples TRBV3-1 (or the pseudogene TRBV3-2) to TRBJ1-2, with D perhaps matching TRBD1 (6 bases). V lost 4 bases and J 3 bases, leaving 15 bases between the germline ends. The CDR3 is 15 residues long. Germline V gene sequence: CDR1 LGHDT, CDR2 YNNKEL (reference sequence). The CDR3 sequence: CASSLGGGLDYGYTF. As DNA, the CDR3 is TGTGCCAGCAGCCTGGGAGGGGGGCTGGACTATGGCTACACCTTC.

CDR3 region: CSVDGPGWTGELFF. In DNA, the CDR3 is TGCAGCGTTGATGGTCCAGGGTGGACCGGGGAGCTGTTTTTT. This chain joins TRBV29-1 and TRBJ2-2; D perhaps matches TRBD1 (5 bases). V was clipped by 3 bases and J by 5 bases, with 13 bases between them. The CDR3 length is 14 residues. CDR1 SQVTM and CDR2 ANQGSEA come from the germline V gene.

This clone has more than one count but fewer than ten. V gene TRBV7-2 combines with J gene TRBJ1-4, with D perhaps TRBD1 (5 bases). V dropped 4 bases and J dropped 5 bases, with 8 bases sitting between them. The CDR3 is made up of 13 amino acids. CDR1 is SGHTA, CDR2 FQGNSA, per germline. The CDR3: CASSSWGNEKLFF. CDR3 bases: TGTGCCAGCAGCTCCTGGGGCAATGAAAAACTGTTTTTT.

The chain couples TRBV7-9 to TRBJ1-2, with TRBD1 matching 7 bases. Trimming at V came to 1 base and at J to 5 bases, leaving 4 bases not matched to a gene. CDR3 size: 14 residues. Looked up from germline, CDR1 is SEHNR and CDR2 is FQNEAQ (reference sequence). CDR3: CASSLGDSYYGYTF. The CDR3 DNA reads as TGTGCCAGCAGCTTAGGGGACAGCTATTATGGCTACACCTTC.

This clone was seen a few times. The V call is TRBV7-3, the J call TRBJ2-5; a possible D gene is TRBD1 (6 bases). Germline CDR1 is SGHTA and CDR2 is FQGTGA. The germline V and J ends were trimmed by 5 bases and 4 bases, with 14 bases remaining between them. This CDR3 is 14 amino acids long. CDR3 coding DNA: TGTGCCAGCAGCCCTACAGGGATAGGAGAGACCCAGTACTTC. Amino acid sequence: CASSPTGIGETQYF. The variable domain in full, completed from reference TRBV7-3 and TRBJ2-5, reads GAGVSQTPSNKVTEKGKYVELRCDPISGHTALYWYRQSLGQGPEFLIYFQGTGAADDSGLPNDRFFAVRPEGSVSTLKIQRTERGDSAVYLCASSPTGIGETQYFGPGTRLLVL.

This clone was detected only a few times. The gene calls are TRBV19 and TRBJ1-2; TRBD1 matches at 7 bases. CDR3 length: 15 amino acids. The germline CDR1 and CDR2 sequences are LNHDA and SQIVND (reference sequence). The V gene end was trimmed by 2 bases and the J gene end by 4 bases; junction bases not matched to a gene: 7. The CDR3 here is CASSIPSGTVYGYTF. CDR3 DNA: TGTGCCAGTAGTATACCATCCGGGACAGTCTATGGCTACACCTTC.

The gene calls are TRBV7-9 and TRBJ2-2; TRBD2 agrees at 8 bases. The CDR3 spans 17 residues. The J segment lost 5 bases and the V segment lost 1 base, leaving 9 bases of the junction unmatched. The V gene's germline CDR1 is SEHNR and CDR2 FQNEAQ (reference sequence). CDR3 DNA sequence: TGTGCCAGCAGCTTAGGGAGCGGGGGAATAAGAACCGGGGAGCTGTTTTTT. This translates into CASSLGSGGIRTGELFF.

The J gene is TRBJ2-7, the V gene TRBV11-1; TRBD2 agrees at 9 bases. This CDR3 region has 14 residues. V dropped 5 bases and J dropped 3; count of bases not matched to a gene: 5. The germline V gene encodes CDR1 SGHAT and CDR2 FQDESV (reference sequence). In DNA, the CDR3 is TGTGCCAGCAGCAGGATAGCGGGGGACTACGAGCAGTACTTC. This translates into CASSRIAGDYEQYF.

The V call is TRBV5-4, the J call TRBJ2-7, with 10 bases fitting TRBD1. The CDR3 runs 18 residues. Germline-derived CDR1 and CDR2 are SGHNT and YYREEE (reference sequence). With V trimmed by 1 base and J by 4 bases, 14 bases remained unmatched. The CDR3, as DNA: TGTGCCAGCAGCTTGCGTTTTGGGTTGACAGGGGGCTTGTACGAGCAGTACTTC. It codes for CASSLRFGLTGGLYEQYF.

This chain uses TRBV27 with TRBJ1-4; a possible D gene is TRBD1 (5 bases). This CDR3 is built from 15 residues. Deletions cut 2 bases from V and 10 bases from J, with 17 bases between. The germline gives CDR1 MNHEY, CDR2 SMNVEV (reference sequence). CDR3 sequence reads: CASSLRGTLRGKLFF. The CDR3 bases are TGTGCCAGCAGTTTACGGGGGACCCTAAGAGGAAAACTGTTTTTT.

In regard to this clone: This same CDR3 is encoded by further DNA sequences in the sample. The chain employs TRBV19 and TRBJ2-3; TRBD1 agrees at 8 bases. V dropped 6 bases and J dropped 2; count of bases not matched to a gene: 4. Germline V gives CDR1 LNHDA, CDR2 SQIVND (reference sequence). There are 14 residues in the CDR3. The DNA for the CDR3 is TGTGCCAGTAGCCAGGGGGCGAACACAGATACGCAGTATTTT. The encoded protein is CASSQGANTDTQYF. The variable domain in full, with the rest retrieved from reference TRBV19 and TRBJ2-3, is DGGITQSPKYLFRKEGQNVTLSCEQNLNHDAMYWYRQDPGQGLRLIYYSQIVNDFQKGDIAEGYSVSREKKESFPLTVTSAQKNPTAFYLCASSQGANTDTQYFGPGTRLTVL.

V usage is TRBV7-2 and J usage is TRBJ2-3, with a tentative D call TRBD2 (6 bases). Germline V gene data show CDR1 as SGHTA and CDR2 as FQGNSA. The length of the CDR3 is 16 residues. V dropped 1 base and J dropped 5 bases, with 16 bases sitting between them. The CDR3 bases are TGTGCCAGCAGCTTAGGCGGCGGGGCTTGGGAAGATACGCAGTATTTT. As protein: CASSLGGGAWEDTQYF.

The chain combines TRBV9 with TRBJ1-2; D may be TRBD1 (6 bases). CDR1 and CDR2 (germline): SGDLS, YYNGEE. The V end was cut by 4 bases, the J end by 4 bases, with 17 bases between. The CDR3 is made up of 15 amino acids. The CDR3 DNA sequence: TGTGCCAGCAGCCCCAGGACAGCGGTCCCCTATGGCTACACCTTC. This codes for CASSPRTAVPYGYTF.

J is TRBJ2-7 and V is TRBV5-7; possible D gene TRBD2, 6 bases. TRBV5-7 is labeled an ORF, and its function is uncertain. This CDR3 has 14 residues. V lost 1 base to trimming and J lost 3 bases, with 11 bases between them. CDR3 in amino acids: CASSLRRRGYEQYF. The CDR3 bases are TGTGCCAGCAGCTTGAGGCGGAGGGGCTACGAGCAGTACTTC.

The gene calls are TRBV25-1 and TRBJ1-1; D call uncertain. The ends were cut back, 8 bases at V and 4 bases at J, with 11 bases in the middle. Looked up from germline, CDR1 is MGHDK and CDR2 is SYGVNS. The CDR3 length is 12 residues. The CDR3 nucleotides are TGTGCCAGCGCCATTCCGGGCACTGAAGCTTTCTTT. This sequence encodes CASAIPGTEAFF.

The CDR3 bases are TGTGCCAGCAGCCGCGGACAGGGAGGGTTCCTCCTCTATGGCTACACCTTC. Its protein product is CASSRGQGGFLLYGYTF. The V call is TRBV5-6, the J call TRBJ1-2; 8 positions match TRBD1. Germline V gene data show CDR1 as SGHDT and CDR2 as YYEEEE. V was clipped by 4 bases and J by 4 bases; unmatched bases: 15. The CDR3 has 17 amino acids.

This clone has just one count. The rearrangement joins TRBV11-2 to TRBJ2-3; no reliable D call. The CDR3 consists of 13 residues. Trimming removed 3 bases from V and 4 bases from J, with 8 bases in between. Germline V gene lookup returns CDR1 SGHAT and CDR2 FQNNGV. The CDR3 nucleotides are TGTGCCAGCAGCTTTCTCGTCTCAGATACGCAGTATTTT. Its protein is CASSFLVSDTQYF. The full variable domain, its missing parts supplied by reference TRBV11-2 and TRBJ2-3, is EAGVAQSPRYKIIEKRQSVAFWCNPISGHATLYWYQQILGQGPKLLIQFQNNGVVDDSQLPKDRFSAERLKGVDSTLKIQPAKLEDSAVYLCASSFLVSDTQYFGPGTRLTVL.

The V call is TRBV29-1, the J call TRBJ2-1, with TRBD1 identical over 8 bases. The CDR3 extends over 15 amino acids. CDR1 and CDR2 from the germline V gene are SQVTM and ANQGSEA. V trimming: 2 bases; J trimming: 4 bases; junction bases outside the gene matches: 7. This CDR3 is CSVELSGQAYNEQFF. CDR3 bases: TGCAGCGTTGAACTATCGGGACAGGCTTACAATGAGCAGTTCTTC.

This clone was seen once. The CDR3 here is CASEGAYEQYF. The CDR3 coding sequence is TGTGCCAGCGAAGGGGCCTACGAGCAGTACTTC. The rearrangement joins TRBV5-5 to TRBJ2-7; a possible D gene is TRBD1 (5 bases). V lost 7 bases, J lost 2 bases, and 7 bases lay in between. Looked up from germline, CDR1 is SGHKS and CDR2 is YYEKEE (reference sequence). This CDR3 spans 11 amino acids.